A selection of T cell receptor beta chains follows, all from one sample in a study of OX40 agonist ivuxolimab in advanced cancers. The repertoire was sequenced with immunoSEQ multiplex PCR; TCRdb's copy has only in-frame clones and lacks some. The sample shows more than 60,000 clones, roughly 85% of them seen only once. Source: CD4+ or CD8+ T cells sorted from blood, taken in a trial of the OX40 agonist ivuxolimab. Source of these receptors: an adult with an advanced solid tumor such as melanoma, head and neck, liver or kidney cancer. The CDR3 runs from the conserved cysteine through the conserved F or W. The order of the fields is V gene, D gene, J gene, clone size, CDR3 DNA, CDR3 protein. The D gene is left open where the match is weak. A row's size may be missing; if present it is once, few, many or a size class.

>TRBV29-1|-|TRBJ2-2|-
TGCAGCGTTGAAGCCAACACCGGGGAGCTGTTTTTT
CSVEANTGELFF
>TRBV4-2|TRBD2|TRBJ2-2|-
TGTGCCAGCAGCCAAGTACTAGCGGGGAACACCGGGGAGCTGTTTTTT
CASSQVLAGNTGELFF
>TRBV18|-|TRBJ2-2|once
TGTGCCAGCTCACCCGGGACCCAGAACACCGGGGAGCTGTTTTTT
CASSPGTQNTGELFF
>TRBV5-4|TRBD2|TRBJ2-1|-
TGTGCCAGCAGCTTGGTCGGGAGCCTAGCGGGAGCAATCAATGAGCAGTTCTTC
CASSLVGSLAGAINEQFF
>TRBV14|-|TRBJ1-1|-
TGTGCCAGCAGCCAATCTTCGGGTCGCGGAGCTTTCTTT
CASSQSSGRGAFF
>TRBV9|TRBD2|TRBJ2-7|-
TGTGCCAGCAGCGTCGCGAGTAGCGGGAGGGTTGGAGAGCAGTACTTC
CASSVASSGRVGEQYF
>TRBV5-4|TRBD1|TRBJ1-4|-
TGTGCCAGCAGCATCCGGGACAGGGGGCGAGGGAATGAAAAACTGTTTTTT
CASSIRDRGRGNEKLFF
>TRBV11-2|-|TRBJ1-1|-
TGTGCCAGCAGCTTAGATCTATGGACCCATACTGAAGCTTTCTTT
CASSLDLWTHTEAFF
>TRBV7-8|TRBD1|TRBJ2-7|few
TGTGCCAGCAGCTGGGACAGGGGAGATTACGAGCAGTACTTC
CASSWDRGDYEQYF
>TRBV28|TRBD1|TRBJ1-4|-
TGTGCCAGCAGGTATCGACAGGGGACAACTAATGAAAAACTGTTTTTT
CASRYRQGTTNEKLFF
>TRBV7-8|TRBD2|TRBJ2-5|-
TGTGCCAGCAGCGTCACCGGGACTAGGGGCGAGACCCAGTACTTC
CASSVTGTRGETQYF
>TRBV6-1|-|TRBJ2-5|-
TGTGCCAGCAGTGAAAATGACAAAGAGACCCAGTACTTC
CASSENDKETQYF
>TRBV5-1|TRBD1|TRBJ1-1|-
TGCGCCAGCAGCTCCCGACAGGGAGTAAACACTGAAGCTTTCTTT
CASSSRQGVNTEAFF
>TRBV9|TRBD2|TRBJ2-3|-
TGTGCCAGCAGCGTTCCGACTAGCGGGGGGCGGAAAGATACGCAGTATTTT
CASSVPTSGGRKDTQYF
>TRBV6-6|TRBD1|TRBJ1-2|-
TGTGCCAGCAGCCGGACAGGACACTATGGCTACACCTTC
CASSRTGHYGYTF
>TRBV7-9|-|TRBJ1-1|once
TGTGCCAGCAGCCCGGCCGCCCCGAACACTGAAGCTTTCTTT
CASSPAAPNTEAFF
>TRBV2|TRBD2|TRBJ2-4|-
TGTGCCAGCAGCCACAGGGGCGGCAGCGGGGGGTTGGTCATTCAGTACTTC
CASSHRGGSGGLVIQYF
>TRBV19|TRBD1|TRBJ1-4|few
TGTGCCACACGGAAACAGGGGGCGGCTGAAAAACTGTTTTTT
CATRKQGAAEKLFF
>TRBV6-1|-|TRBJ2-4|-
TGTGCCAGCAGTGAAGTACGAGGGGGCGGGGGGAACATTCAGTACTTC
CASSEVRGGGGNIQYF
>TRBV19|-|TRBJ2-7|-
TGTGCCAGTAGTACCCAACACGGGGTCTGGTACTTC
CASSTQHGVWYF
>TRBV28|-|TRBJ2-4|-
TGTGCCAGCAGTTGGAGGATAGCCAAAAACATTCAGTACTTC
CASSWRIAKNIQYF
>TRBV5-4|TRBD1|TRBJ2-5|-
TGTGCCAGCAGCCCCGGGACAGTCCAAGAGACCCAGTACTTC
CASSPGTVQETQYF
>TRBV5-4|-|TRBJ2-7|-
TGTGCCAGCAGCTCTGACTACGAGCAGTACTTC
CASSSDYEQYF
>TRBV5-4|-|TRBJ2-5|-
TGTGCCAGCAGCTGGGAACAGAGCCAAGAGACCCAGTACTTC
CASSWEQSQETQYF
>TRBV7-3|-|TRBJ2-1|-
TGTGCCAGCAGCCGTGACTCCCCATCCTACAATGAGCAGTTCTTC
CASSRDSPSYNEQFF
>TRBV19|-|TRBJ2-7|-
TGTGCCAGTAGTACAGGAGTCTCCTACGAGCAGTACTTC
CASSTGVSYEQYF
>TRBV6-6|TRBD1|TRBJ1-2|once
TGTGCCAGCAGTCCGTACAGGGGGGATGGCTACACCTTC
CASSPYRGDGYTF
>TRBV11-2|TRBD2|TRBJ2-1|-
TGTGCCAGCAGCTTAGTAGCGGGGGTTTACAATGAGCAGTTCTTC
CASSLVAGVYNEQFF
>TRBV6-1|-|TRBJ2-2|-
TGTGCCAGCAGTGTGGGGAAGAACACCGGGGAGCTGTTTTTT
CASSVGKNTGELFF
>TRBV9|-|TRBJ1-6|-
TGTGCCAGCAGCGTCGAAGGCAATTCACCCCTCCACTTT
CASSVEGNSPLHF
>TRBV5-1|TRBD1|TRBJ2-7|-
TGCGCCAGTGGCGAGACAGGGGGCTTGTACTTC
CASGETGGLYF
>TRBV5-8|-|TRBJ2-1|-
TGTGCCACCCTCAGCAGGAGCTCCTACAATGAGCAGTTCTTC
CATLSRSSYNEQFF
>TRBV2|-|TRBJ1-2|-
TGTGCCAGCAGCCCCGAAGGGTGGTACTATGGCTACACCTTC
CASSPEGWYYGYTF
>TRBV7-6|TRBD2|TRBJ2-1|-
TGTGCCAGCAGCTTACCGGCGGGGGGGCCTGGTGAGCAGTTCTTC
CASSLPAGGPGEQFF
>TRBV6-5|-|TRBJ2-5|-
TGTGCCAGCAGTTTCACTAGTTCCCAAGAGACCCAGTACTTC
CASSFTSSQETQYF
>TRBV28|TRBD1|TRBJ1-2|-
TGTGCCAGCGGTTATAGGTGGGACAGGGGGCTCTATGGCTACACCTTC
CASGYRWDRGLYGYTF
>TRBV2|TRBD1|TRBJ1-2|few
TGTGCCAGCAGTCAGGGGGGCTATGGCTACACCTTC
CASSQGGYGYTF
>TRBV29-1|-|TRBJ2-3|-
TGCAGCGTCTCTGTACAGGGCACAGATACGCAGTATTTT
CSVSVQGTDTQYF
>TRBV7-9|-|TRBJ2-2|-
TGTGCCAGCAGCCCTACCGGGGAGCTGTTTTTT
CASSPTGELFF
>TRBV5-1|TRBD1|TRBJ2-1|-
TGCGCCAGCAGCTTGGGGACAGGGGTTCTGGGCAATGAGCAGTTCTTC
CASSLGTGVLGNEQFF
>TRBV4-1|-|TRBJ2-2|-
TGCGCCAGCAGCCAAGATCGGAGAGGCGGCGGGGAGCTGTTTTTT
CASSQDRRGGGELFF
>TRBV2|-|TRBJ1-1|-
TGTGCCAGCAGTGCCCGACAGTCGAACACTGAAGCTTTCTTT
CASSARQSNTEAFF
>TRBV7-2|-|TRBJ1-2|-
TGTGCCAGCAGCTTGGACCTTAACTATGGCTACACCTTC
CASSLDLNYGYTF
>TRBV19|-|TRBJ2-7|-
TGTGCCAGTAGTATAGATCGAGAATACGAGCAGTACTTC
CASSIDREYEQYF
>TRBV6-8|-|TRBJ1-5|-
TGTGCCAGCAGTTACTCAGGGAGGCGGATTCAGCCCCAGCATTTT
CASSYSGRRIQPQHF